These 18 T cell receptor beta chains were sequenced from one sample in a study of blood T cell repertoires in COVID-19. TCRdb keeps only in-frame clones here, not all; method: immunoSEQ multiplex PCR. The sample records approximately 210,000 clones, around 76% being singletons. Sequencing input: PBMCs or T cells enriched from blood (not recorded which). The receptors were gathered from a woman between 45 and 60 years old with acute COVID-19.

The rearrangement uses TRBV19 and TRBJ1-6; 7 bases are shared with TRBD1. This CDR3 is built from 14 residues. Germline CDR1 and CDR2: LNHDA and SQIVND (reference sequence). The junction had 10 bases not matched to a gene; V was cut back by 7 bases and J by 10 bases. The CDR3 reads CASMNRGGGSPLHF. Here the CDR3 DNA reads TGTGCCAGTATGAACAGGGGTGGTGGATCACCCCTCCACTTT.

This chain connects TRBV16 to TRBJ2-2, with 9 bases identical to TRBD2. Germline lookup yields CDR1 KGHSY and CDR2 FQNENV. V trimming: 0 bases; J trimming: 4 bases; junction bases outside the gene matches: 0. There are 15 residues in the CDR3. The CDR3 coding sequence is TGTGCCAGCAGCCAATCGGGACTAGCCACCGGGGAGCTGTTTTTT. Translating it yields CASSQSGLATGELFF.

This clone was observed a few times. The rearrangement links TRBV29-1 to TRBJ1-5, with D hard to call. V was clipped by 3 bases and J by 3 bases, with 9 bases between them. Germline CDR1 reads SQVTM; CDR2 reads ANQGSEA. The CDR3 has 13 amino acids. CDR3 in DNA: TGCAGCGTTGAGGCAGGAATCAATCAGCCCCAGCATTTT. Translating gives CSVEAGINQPQHF. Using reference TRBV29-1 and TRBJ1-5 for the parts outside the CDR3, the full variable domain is SAVISQKPSRDICQRGTSLTIQCQVDSQVTMMFWYRQQPGQSLTLIATANQGSEATYESGFVIDKFPISRPNLTFSTLTVSNMSPEDSSIYLCSVEAGINQPQHFGDGTRLSIL.

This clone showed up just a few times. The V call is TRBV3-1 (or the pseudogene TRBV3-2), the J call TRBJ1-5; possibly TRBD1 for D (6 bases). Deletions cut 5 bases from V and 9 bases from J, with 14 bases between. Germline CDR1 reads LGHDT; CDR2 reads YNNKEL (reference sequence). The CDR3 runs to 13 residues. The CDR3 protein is CASSLQGIPPQHF. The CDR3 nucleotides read TGTGCCAGCAGCTTACAGGGAATACCGCCCCAGCATTTT.

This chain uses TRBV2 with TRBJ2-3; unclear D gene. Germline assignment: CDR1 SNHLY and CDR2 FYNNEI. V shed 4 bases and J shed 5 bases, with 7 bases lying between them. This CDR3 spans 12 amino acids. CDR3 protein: CASSGVGDTQYF. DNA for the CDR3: TGTGCCAGCAGTGGTGTCGGAGATACGCAGTATTTT.

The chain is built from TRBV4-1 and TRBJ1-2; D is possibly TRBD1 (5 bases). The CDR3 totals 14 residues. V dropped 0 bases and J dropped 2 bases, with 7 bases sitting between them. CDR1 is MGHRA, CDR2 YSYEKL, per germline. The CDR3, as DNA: TGCGCCAGCAGCCAAGACAGGGTCAACTATGGCTACACCTTC. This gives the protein CASSQDRVNYGYTF.

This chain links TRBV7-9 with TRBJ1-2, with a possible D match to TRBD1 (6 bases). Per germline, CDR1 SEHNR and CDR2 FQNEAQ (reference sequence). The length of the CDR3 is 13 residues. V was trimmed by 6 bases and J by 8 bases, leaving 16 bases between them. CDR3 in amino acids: CASSPGGGAGYTF. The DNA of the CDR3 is TGTGCCAGCAGTCCGGGAGGGGGTGCGGGCTACACCTTC.

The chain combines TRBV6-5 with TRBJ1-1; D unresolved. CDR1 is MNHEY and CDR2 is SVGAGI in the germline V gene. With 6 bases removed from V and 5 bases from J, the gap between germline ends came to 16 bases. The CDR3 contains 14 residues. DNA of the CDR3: TGTGCCAGCAGGTCTCAAGGTAGGGAGACTGAAGCTTTCTTT. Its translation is CASRSQGRETEAFF.

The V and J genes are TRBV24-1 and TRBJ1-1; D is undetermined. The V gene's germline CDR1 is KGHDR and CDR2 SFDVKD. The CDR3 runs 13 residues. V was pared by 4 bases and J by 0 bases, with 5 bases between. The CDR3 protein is CATSDKMNTEAFF. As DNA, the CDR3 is TGTGCCACCAGTGACAAAATGAACACTGAAGCTTTCTTT.

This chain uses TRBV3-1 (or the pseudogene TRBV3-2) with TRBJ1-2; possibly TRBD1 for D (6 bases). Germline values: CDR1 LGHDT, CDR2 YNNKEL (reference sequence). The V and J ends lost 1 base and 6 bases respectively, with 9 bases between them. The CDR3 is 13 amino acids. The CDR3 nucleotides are TGTGCCAGCAGCCAAGGGCAGGGGCATGGCTACACCTTC. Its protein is CASSQGQGHGYTF.

This CDR3 is CASSQGGAVSYGYTF. As DNA, the CDR3 is TGCGCCAGCAGCCAAGGTGGGGCAGTGAGCTATGGCTACACCTTC. V gene TRBV4-1 combines with J gene TRBJ1-2, with D possibly being TRBD1 (5 bases). This CDR3 is built from 15 residues. Germline V gene lookup returns CDR1 MGHRA and CDR2 YSYEKL. V gave up 1 base and J gave up 4 bases, with 13 bases separating them.

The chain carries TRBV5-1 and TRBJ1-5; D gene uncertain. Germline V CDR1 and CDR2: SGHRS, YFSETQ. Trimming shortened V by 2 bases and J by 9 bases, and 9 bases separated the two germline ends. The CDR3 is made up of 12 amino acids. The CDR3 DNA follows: TGCGCCAGCAGCTTAGATGGAGGGCCCCAGCATTTT. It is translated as CASSLDGGPQHF.

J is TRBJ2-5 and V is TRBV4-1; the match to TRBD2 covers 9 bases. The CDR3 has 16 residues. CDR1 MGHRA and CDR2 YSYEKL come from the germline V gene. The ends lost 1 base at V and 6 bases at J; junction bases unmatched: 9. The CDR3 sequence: CASSQASGGGGKTQYF. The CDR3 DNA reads TGCGCCAGCAGCCAAGCGTCCGGCGGGGGGGGGAAGACCCAGTACTTC.

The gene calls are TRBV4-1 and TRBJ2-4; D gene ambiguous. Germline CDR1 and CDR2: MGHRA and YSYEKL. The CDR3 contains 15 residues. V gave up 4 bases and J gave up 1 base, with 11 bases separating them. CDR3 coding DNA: TGCGCCAGCAGCCCCCTTTATTTGGCCAAAAACATTCAGTACTTC. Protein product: CASSPLYLAKNIQYF.

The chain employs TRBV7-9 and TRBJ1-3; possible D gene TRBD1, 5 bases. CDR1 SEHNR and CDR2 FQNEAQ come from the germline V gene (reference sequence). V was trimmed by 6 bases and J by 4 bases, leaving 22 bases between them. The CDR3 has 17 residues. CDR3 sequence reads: CASSFTGGGLGGNTIYF. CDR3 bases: TGTGCCAGCAGTTTCACTGGTGGGGGACTAGGCGGAAACACCATATATTTT. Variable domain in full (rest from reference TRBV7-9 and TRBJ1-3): DTGVSQNPRHKITKRGQNVTFRCDPISEHNRLYWYRQTLGQGPEFLTYFQNEAQLEKSRLLSDRFSAERPKGSFSTLEIQRTEQGDSAMYLCASSFTGGGLGGNTIYFGEGSWLTVV.

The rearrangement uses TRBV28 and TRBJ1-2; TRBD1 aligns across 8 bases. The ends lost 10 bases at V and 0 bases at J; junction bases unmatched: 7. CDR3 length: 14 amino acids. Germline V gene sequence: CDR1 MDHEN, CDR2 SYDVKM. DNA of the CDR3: TGTGCCACCCCAGGACAGGGAGCTAACTATGGCTACACCTTC. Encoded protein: CATPGQGANYGYTF.

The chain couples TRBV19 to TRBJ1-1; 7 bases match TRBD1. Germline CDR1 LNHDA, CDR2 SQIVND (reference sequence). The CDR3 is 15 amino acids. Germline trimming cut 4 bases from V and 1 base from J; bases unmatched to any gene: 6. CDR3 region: CASSTRTGSNTEAFF. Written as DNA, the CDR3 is TGTGCCAGTAGTACCCGGACAGGATCGAACACTGAAGCTTTCTTT.

The CDR3 nucleotides read TGTGCCACCAGTGATACTAGCGGGGGGGCCAATGAGCAGTTCTTC. Amino acid sequence: CATSDTSGGANEQFF. The J gene is TRBJ2-1, the V gene TRBV24-1; 13 bases agree with TRBD2. With 3 bases clipped from V and 6 bases from J, the junction kept 1 base outside the gene matches. CDR1 KGHDR and CDR2 SFDVKD come from the germline V gene. The CDR3 spans 15 residues.